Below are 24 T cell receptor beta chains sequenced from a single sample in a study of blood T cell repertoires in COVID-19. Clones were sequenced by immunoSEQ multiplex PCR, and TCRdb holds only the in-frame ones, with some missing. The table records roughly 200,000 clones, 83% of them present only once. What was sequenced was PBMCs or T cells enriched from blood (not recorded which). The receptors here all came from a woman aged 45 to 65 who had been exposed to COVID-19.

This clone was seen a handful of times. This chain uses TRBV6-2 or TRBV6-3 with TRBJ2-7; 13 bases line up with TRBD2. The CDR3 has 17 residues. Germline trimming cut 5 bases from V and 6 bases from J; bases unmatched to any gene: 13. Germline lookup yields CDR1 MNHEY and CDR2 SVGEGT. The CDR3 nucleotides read TGTGCCAGCAGTCCGAACCTACTAGCGGGGGGGATTGGCGAGCAGTACTTC. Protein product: CASSPNLLAGGIGEQYF.

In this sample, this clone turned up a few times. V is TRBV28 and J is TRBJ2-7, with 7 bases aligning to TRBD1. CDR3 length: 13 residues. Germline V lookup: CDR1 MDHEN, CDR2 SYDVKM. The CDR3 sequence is CGVRQGVTYEQYF. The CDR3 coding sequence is TGTGGCGTCCGGCAGGGGGTAACCTACGAGCAGTACTTC.

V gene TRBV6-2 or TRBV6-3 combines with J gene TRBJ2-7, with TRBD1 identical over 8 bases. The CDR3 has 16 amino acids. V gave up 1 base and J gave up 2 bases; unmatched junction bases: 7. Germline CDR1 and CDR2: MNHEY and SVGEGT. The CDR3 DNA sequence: TGTGCCAGCAGTTACTTTCGGACAGGGACAACCTACGAGCAGTACTTC. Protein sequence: CASSYFRTGTTYEQYF.

The CDR3 loop reads CASSREGDEQYF. As DNA, the CDR3 is TGCGCCAGCAGCCGGGAGGGGGACGAGCAGTACTTC. The rearrangement links TRBV5-1 to TRBJ2-7; TRBD2 aligns across 8 bases. V gave up 4 bases and J gave up 5 bases; unmatched junction bases: 2. The CDR3 is 12 residues long. In germline, CDR1 is SGHRS, CDR2 YFSETQ.

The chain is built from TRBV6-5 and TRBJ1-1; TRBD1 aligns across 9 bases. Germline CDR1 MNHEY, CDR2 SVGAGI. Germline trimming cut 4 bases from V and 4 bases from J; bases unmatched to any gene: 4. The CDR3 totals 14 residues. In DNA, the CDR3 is TGTGCCAGCAGTTCAACAGGGGGCGGCACTGAAGCTTTCTTT. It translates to CASSSTGGGTEAFF.

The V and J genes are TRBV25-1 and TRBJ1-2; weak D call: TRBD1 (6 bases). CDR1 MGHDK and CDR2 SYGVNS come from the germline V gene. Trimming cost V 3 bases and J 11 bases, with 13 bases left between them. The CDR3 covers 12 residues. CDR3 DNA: TGTGCCAGCAGTGAGGGGGACATAAGGTACACCTTC. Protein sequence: CASSEGDIRYTF.

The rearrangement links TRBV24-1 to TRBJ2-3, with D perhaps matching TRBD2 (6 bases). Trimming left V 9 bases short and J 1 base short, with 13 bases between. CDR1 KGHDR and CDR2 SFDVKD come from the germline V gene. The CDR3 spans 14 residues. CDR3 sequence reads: CATGGESRTDTQYF. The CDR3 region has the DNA TGTGCCACCGGAGGGGAGTCGCGCACAGATACGCAGTATTTT.

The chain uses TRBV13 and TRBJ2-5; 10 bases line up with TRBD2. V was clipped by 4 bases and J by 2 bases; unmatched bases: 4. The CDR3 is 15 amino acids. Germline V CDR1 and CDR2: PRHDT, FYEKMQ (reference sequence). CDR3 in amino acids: CASSSGLAEQETQYF. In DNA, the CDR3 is TGTGCCAGCAGCTCCGGACTAGCGGAACAAGAGACCCAGTACTTC.

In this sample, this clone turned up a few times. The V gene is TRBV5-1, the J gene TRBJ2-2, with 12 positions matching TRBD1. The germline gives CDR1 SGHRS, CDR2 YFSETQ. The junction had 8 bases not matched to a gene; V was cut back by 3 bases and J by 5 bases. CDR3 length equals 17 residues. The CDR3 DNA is TGCGCCAGCAGCTCACCGGGACAGGGGGCTGGAACCGGGGAGCTGTTTTTT. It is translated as CASSSPGQGAGTGELFF. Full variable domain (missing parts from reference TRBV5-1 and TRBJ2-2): KAGVTQTPRYLIKTRGQQVTLSCSPISGHRSVSWYQQTPGQGLQFLFEYFSETQRNKGNFPGRFSGRQFSNSRSEMNVSTLELGDSALYLCASSSPGQGAGTGELFFGEGSRLTVL.

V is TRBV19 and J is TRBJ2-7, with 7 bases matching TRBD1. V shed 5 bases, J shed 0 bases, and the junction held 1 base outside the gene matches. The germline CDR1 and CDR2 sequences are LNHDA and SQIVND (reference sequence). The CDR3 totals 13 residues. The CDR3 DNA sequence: TGTGCCAGTAGTCGGGACAGCTCCTACGAGCAGTACTTC. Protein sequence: CASSRDSSYEQYF.

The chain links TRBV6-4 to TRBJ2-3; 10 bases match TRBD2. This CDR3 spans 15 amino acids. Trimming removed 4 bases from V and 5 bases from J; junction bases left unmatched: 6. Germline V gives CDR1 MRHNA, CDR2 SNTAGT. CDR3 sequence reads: CASSAASGGVDTQYF. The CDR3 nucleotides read TGTGCCAGCAGTGCGGCTAGCGGGGGAGTAGATACGCAGTATTTT.

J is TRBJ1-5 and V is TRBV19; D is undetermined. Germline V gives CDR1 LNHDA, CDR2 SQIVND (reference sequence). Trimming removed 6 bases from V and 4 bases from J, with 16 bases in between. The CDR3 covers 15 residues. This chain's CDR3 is CASRGVGFGNQPQHF. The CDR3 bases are TGTGCCAGTAGGGGAGTAGGGTTCGGGAATCAGCCCCAGCATTTT.

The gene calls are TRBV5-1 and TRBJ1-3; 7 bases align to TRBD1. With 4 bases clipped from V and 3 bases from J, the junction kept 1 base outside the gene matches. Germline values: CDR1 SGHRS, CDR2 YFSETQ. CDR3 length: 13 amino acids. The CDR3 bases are TGCGCCAGCAGCAGGGGGCTTGGAAACACCATATATTTT. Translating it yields CASSRGLGNTIYF.

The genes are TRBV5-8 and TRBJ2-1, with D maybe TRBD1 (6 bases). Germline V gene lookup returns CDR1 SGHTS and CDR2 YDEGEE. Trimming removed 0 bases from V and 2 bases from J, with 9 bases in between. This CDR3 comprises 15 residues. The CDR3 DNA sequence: TGTGCCAGCAGCTTGGTACAGGGTACCTACAATGAGCAGTTCTTC. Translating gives CASSLVQGTYNEQFF.

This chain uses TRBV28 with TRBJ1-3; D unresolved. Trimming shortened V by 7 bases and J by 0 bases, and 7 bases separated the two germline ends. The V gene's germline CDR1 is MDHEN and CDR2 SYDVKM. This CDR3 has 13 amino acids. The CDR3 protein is CASNINSGNTIYF. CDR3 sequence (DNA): TGTGCCAGCAACATAAACTCTGGAAACACCATATATTTT.

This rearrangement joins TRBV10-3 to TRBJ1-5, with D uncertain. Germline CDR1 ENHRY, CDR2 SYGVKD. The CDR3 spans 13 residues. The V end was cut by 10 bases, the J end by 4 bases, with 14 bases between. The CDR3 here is CATRRTGNQPQHF. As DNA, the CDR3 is TGTGCCACGAGGCGAACTGGAAATCAGCCCCAGCATTTT.

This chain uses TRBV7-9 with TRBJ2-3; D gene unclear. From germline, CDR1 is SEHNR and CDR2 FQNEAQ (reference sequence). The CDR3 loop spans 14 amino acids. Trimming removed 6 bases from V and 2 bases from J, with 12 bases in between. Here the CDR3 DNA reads TGTGCCAGCAGACTTCAGGTGGACACAGATACGCAGTATTTT. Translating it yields CASRLQVDTDTQYF.

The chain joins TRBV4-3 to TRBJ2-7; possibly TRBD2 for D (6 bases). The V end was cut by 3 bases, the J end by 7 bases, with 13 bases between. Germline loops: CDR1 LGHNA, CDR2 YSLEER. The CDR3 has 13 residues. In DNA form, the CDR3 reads TGCGCCAGCAGCCACTTAGGGGCGGGAGAGCAGTACTTC. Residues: CASSHLGAGEQYF.

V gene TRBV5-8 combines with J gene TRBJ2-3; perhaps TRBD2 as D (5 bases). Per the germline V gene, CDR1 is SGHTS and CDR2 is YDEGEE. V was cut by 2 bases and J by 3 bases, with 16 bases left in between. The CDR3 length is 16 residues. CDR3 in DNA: TGTGCCAGCAGCTTATCCGGCGGGTGGCGGACAGATACGCAGTATTTT. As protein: CASSLSGGWRTDTQYF.

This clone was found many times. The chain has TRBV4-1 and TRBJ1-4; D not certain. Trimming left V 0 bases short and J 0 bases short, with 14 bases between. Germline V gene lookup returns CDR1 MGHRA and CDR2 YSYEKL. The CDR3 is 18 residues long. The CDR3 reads CASSQDRTVQATNEKLFF. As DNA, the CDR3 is TGCGCCAGCAGCCAAGATCGGACTGTGCAGGCAACTAATGAAAAACTGTTTTTT.

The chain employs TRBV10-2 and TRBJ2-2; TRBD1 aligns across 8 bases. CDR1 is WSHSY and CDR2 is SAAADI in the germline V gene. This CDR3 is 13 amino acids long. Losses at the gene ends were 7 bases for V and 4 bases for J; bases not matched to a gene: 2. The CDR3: CASTTGGTGELFF. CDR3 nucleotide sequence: TGCGCCAGCACAACAGGGGGCACCGGGGAGCTGTTTTTT.

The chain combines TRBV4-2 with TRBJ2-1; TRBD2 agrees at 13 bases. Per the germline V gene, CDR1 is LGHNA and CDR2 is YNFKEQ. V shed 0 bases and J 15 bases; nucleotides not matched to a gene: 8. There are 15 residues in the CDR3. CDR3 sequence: CASSQDLGLAGTPFF. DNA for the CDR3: TGTGCCAGCAGCCAAGACCTGGGACTAGCGGGAACACCGTTCTTC.

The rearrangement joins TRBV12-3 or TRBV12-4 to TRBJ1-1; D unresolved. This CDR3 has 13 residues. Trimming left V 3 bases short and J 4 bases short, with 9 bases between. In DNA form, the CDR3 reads TGTGCCAGCAGTTTCGCGGGTGGCACTGAAGCTTTCTTT. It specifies CASSFAGGTEAFF.

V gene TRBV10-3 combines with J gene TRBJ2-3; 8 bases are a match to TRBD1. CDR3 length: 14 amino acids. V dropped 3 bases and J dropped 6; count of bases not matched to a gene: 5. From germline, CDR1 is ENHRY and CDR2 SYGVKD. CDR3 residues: CAISDQGAVDTQYF. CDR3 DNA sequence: TGTGCCATCAGTGATCAGGGGGCAGTGGATACGCAGTATTTT.